The sequence of this T cell receptor beta chain was determined in a study of T cell clonotyping in hematopoietic cell transplantation. Some clones are missing from TCRdb's copy, which holds only in-frame ones; the method was immunoSEQ multiplex PCR. The sample lists some 49,000 clones; approximately 84% were seen once. The V and J ends lost 3 bases and 6 bases respectively, with 12 bases between them. The CDR3 sequence is 13 residues long. Germline CDR1 is LNHDA and CDR2 is SQIVND (reference sequence). Time point of the sample: recipient sample about 28 days before transplant, after cytoreduction. This clonotype originated in a man in his 60s with biphenotypic leukemia. Some clones in this sample may be carry-over from other donors' samples. The chain carries TRBV19 and TRBJ2-7, with D unclear. The source material was peripheral blood mononuclear cells, sampled before stem cell transplant. CDR3 residues: CASSIGTVGEQYF. CDR3 bases: TGTGCCAGTAGTATTGGTACAGTCGGCGAGCAGTACTTC.